The 23 T cell receptor beta chains given below trace back to one sample, sequenced in a study of cytomegalovirus exposure and HLA in healthy donors. The PCR made use of 60 Vbeta and 13 Jbeta primers. TCRdb's table, derived via immunoSEQ multiplex PCR, lists solely in-frame clones and lacks some. The table includes about 140,000 clones, over 60% detected once. Sequencing was carried out using PBMCs. Source of these receptors: a man aged 35-49 years in good health and CMV-seropositive.

The V gene is TRBV6-1, the J gene TRBJ1-5, with 8 bases aligning to TRBD1. CDR1 is MNHNS and CDR2 is SASEGT in the germline V gene. V lost 4 bases to trimming and J lost 5 bases; unmatched junction nucleotides: 10. There are 16 residues in the CDR3. CDR3 nucleotide sequence: TGTGCCAGCAGTGTAGGCTCAGGGGGCGAGGATCAGCCCCAGCATTTT. This codes for CASSVGSGGEDQPQHF.

The gene calls are TRBV6-6 and TRBJ2-1; D may be TRBD2 (5 bases). V lost 0 bases and J lost 6, with 12 bases in between. Germline V gene data show CDR1 as MNHNY and CDR2 as SVGAGI (reference sequence). This CDR3 is built from 15 residues. CDR3 sequence: CASSYSASRGNEQFF. In DNA form, the CDR3 reads TGTGCCAGCAGTTACTCGGCTAGCCGCGGCAATGAGCAGTTCTTC.

The V and J genes are TRBV5-1 and TRBJ2-7, with TRBD2 identical over 8 bases. Germline V CDR1 and CDR2: SGHRS, YFSETQ. Trimming at V came to 0 bases and at J to 1 base, leaving 3 bases not matched to a gene. This CDR3 is 15 amino acids long. Here the CDR3 DNA reads TGCGCCAGCAGCTTGGGGACTAGCTTTTCCTACGAGCAGTACTTC. Translation: CASSLGTSFSYEQYF.

The chain combines TRBV7-8 with TRBJ2-2, with 9 bases aligning to TRBD2. The CDR3 is made up of 16 amino acids. V lost 3 bases, J lost 4 bases, and 6 bases stayed unmatched. In germline, CDR1 is SGHVS, CDR2 FQNEAQ. As DNA, the CDR3 is TGTGCCAGCAGCTTTTTAGCGGGAGTGGCCACCGGGGAGCTGTTTTTT. Translated, it gives CASSFLAGVATGELFF.

The V gene is TRBV25-1, the J gene TRBJ1-1, with a weak D call TRBD1 (6 bases). The CDR3 has 18 residues. From germline, CDR1 is MGHDK and CDR2 SYGVNS. With 0 bases removed from V and 0 bases from J, the gap between germline ends came to 17 bases. Written as DNA, the CDR3 is TGTGCCAGCAGTGAATACCCCGGGCGGACAGCTTTGAACACTGAAGCTTTCTTT. This encodes CASSEYPGRTALNTEAFF.

This clone was seen once. V usage is TRBV2 and J usage is TRBJ1-2; 9 bases line up with TRBD1. The CDR3 has 13 amino acids. Germline V gene sequence: CDR1 SNHLY, CDR2 FYNNEI. The J segment lost 8 bases and the V segment lost 5 bases, leaving 6 bases of the junction unmatched. The CDR3 DNA reads TGTGCCAGCAGTATAGGGGGACAGGGCGGCTACACCTTC. This codes for CASSIGGQGGYTF.

The chain recombines TRBV5-6 with TRBJ2-1; D not resolved. The germline CDR1 and CDR2 sequences are SGHDT and YYEEEE. The CDR3 has 14 residues. The V and J ends lost 6 bases and 0 bases respectively, with 10 bases between them. In DNA form, the CDR3 reads TGTGCCAGCACGAGCGCGAGCTCCTACAATGAGCAGTTCTTC. Translation: CASTSASSYNEQFF.

The chain carries TRBV9 and TRBJ1-2; D is perhaps TRBD1 (5 bases). Per germline, CDR1 SGDLS and CDR2 YYNGEE. The germline V and J ends were trimmed by 4 bases and 5 bases, with 9 bases remaining between them. The CDR3 extends over 12 amino acids. CDR3 coding DNA: TGTGCCAGCAGCTCCAGGGATTATGGCTACACCTTC. Amino acids: CASSSRDYGYTF.

This chain connects TRBV29-1 to TRBJ2-1; D possibly corresponds to TRBD2 (6 bases). Per the germline V gene, CDR1 is SQVTM and CDR2 is ANQGSEA. Trimming shortened V by 5 bases and J by 4 bases, and 18 bases separated the two germline ends. The CDR3 totals 15 residues. CDR3 residues: CSVQGRGLEYNEQFF. In nucleotides, the CDR3 is TGCAGCGTTCAAGGGCGGGGATTGGAGTACAATGAGCAGTTCTTC.

This chain joins TRBV4-3 and TRBJ1-2; 7 nucleotides align to TRBD1. This CDR3 region has 15 residues. V dropped 1 base and J dropped 4; count of bases not matched to a gene: 6. From germline, CDR1 is LGHNA and CDR2 YSLEER. CDR3 amino acids: CASSQGQGGSYGYTF. In DNA form, the CDR3 reads TGCGCCAGCAGCCAAGGTCAAGGGGGCAGCTATGGCTACACCTTC.

The V and J genes are TRBV14 and TRBJ2-7; maybe TRBD2 (6 bases). Looked up from germline, CDR1 is SGHDN and CDR2 is FVKESK. Trimming stripped 1 base from V and 1 base from J, with 11 bases between. The CDR3 consists of 15 residues. CDR3 sequence: CASSQVELASYEQYF. The DNA for the CDR3 is TGTGCCAGCAGCCAAGTAGAACTAGCTTCCTACGAGCAGTACTTC.

The chain recombines TRBV6-1 with TRBJ2-5; TRBD2 matches at 8 bases. Looked up from germline, CDR1 is MNHNS and CDR2 is SASEGT. This CDR3 contains 15 residues. The V segment lost 0 bases and the J segment 9 bases; nucleotides outside the gene matches: 9. The CDR3, as DNA: TGTGCCAGCAGTGAAGCGAGGAGCGGGAGTTATCCCCAGTACTTC. Residues: CASSEARSGSYPQYF.

The chain recombines TRBV27 with TRBJ2-3, with TRBD1 matching 8 bases. Trimming at V came to 4 bases and at J to 3 bases, leaving 15 bases not matched to a gene. CDR3 length: 18 amino acids. The germline gives CDR1 MNHEY, CDR2 SMNVEV (reference sequence). CDR3 nucleotides: TGTGCCAGCAGTTCCTCCCGCCACCGGGACAGGAATACAGATACGCAGTATTTT. This translates into CASSSSRHRDRNTDTQYF.

This chain connects TRBV15 to TRBJ2-1, with 9 bases fitting TRBD1. Germline V CDR1 and CDR2: LNHNV, YYDKDF (reference sequence). V shed 1 base, J shed 1 base, and the junction held 5 bases outside the gene matches. The CDR3 sequence is 17 residues long. CDR3 region: CATSRGGQGGSYNEQFF. The CDR3 DNA reads as TGTGCCACCAGCAGAGGGGGACAGGGTGGGTCCTACAATGAGCAGTTCTTC. The variable domain in full, with the rest retrieved from reference TRBV15 and TRBJ2-1, is DAMVIQNPRYQVTQFGKPVTLSCSQTLNHNVMYWYQQKSSQAPKLLFHYYDKDFNNEADTPDNFQSRRPNTSFCFLDIRSPGLGDTAMYLCATSRGGQGGSYNEQFFGPGTRLTVL.

The V gene is TRBV6-6, the J gene TRBJ1-4, with D uncertain. In germline, CDR1 is MNHNY, CDR2 SVGAGI (reference sequence). The V gene lost 2 bases and the J gene lost 8 bases, with 12 bases spanning the gap. This CDR3 spans 14 amino acids. In DNA, the CDR3 is TGTGCCAGCAGTTACAGGGATGGCGGGGAAAAACTGTTTTTT. Its translation is CASSYRDGGEKLFF.

The chain uses TRBV7-8 and TRBJ2-5; 9 bases are a match to TRBD1. The CDR3 has 16 residues. Germline CDR1 is SGHVS and CDR2 is FQNEAQ. After removal of 1 base from V and 5 bases from J, the junction contained 8 bases not matched to a gene. The CDR3 nucleotides are TGTGCCAGCAGCTTAGAGGACAGGGGAGGGGGGGAGACCCAGTACTTC. Protein: CASSLEDRGGGETQYF.

CDR3 DNA sequence: TGCGCCAGCAGCCAAGATTACTGGGCAGGGAAATCTGGCACTGAAGCTTTCTTT. It translates to CASSQDYWAGKSGTEAFF. The chain joins TRBV4-3 to TRBJ1-1, with a tentative D call TRBD1 (5 bases). The CDR3 runs to 18 residues. Germline CDR1 and CDR2: LGHNA and YSLEER. V lost 0 bases and J 4 bases, leaving 21 bases between the germline ends.

The V gene is TRBV13, the J gene TRBJ1-2; 11 bases match TRBD1. The V segment lost 5 bases and the J segment 8 bases; nucleotides outside the gene matches: 10. This CDR3 spans 15 amino acids. The germline V gene encodes CDR1 PRHDT and CDR2 FYEKMQ (reference sequence). In nucleotides, the CDR3 is TGTGCCAGCAGCCTTTCCGGACAGGGGGCGCACGGCTACACCTTC. Protein product: CASSLSGQGAHGYTF. The complete variable domain, with remaining parts taken from reference TRBV13 and TRBJ1-2, reads AAGVIQSPRHLIKEKRETATLKCYPIPRHDTVYWYQQGPGQDPQFLISFYEKMQSDKGSIPDRFSAQQFSDYHSELNMSSLELGDSALYFCASSLSGQGAHGYTFGSGTRLTVV.

The CDR3 sequence is CASIPAGGYGSAFF. CDR3 coding DNA: TGTGCCAGCATCCCGGCGGGGGGATACGGGTCAGCTTTCTTT. This chain joins TRBV6-6 and TRBJ1-1, with D tentatively TRBD1 (5 bases). Trimming removed 7 bases from V and 10 bases from J, with 22 bases in between. Germline V gene data show CDR1 as MNHNY and CDR2 as SVGAGI (reference sequence). The CDR3 consists of 14 residues.

The chain has TRBV5-1 and TRBJ2-5; unclear D gene. Trimming cost V 0 bases and J 7 bases, with 16 bases left between them. The CDR3 contains 15 residues. The germline V gene encodes CDR1 SGHRS and CDR2 YFSETQ. The CDR3 nucleotides are TGCGCCAGCAGCTTGGAGGCGCACAGTTTGGGGACCCAGTACTTC. This sequence encodes CASSLEAHSLGTQYF.

The rearrangement links TRBV4-3 to TRBJ2-1; D ambiguous. This CDR3 has 15 residues. V dropped 1 base and J dropped 4 bases, with 11 bases sitting between them. Germline V lookup: CDR1 LGHNA, CDR2 YSLEER. The CDR3 sequence: CASSQGPAAYNEQFF. The DNA of the CDR3 is TGCGCCAGCAGCCAAGGGCCGGCAGCGTACAATGAGCAGTTCTTC.

This clone was seen once. The genes are TRBV5-6 and TRBJ2-7; perhaps TRBD2 as D (5 bases). The V gene lost 4 bases and the J gene lost 2 bases, with 13 bases spanning the gap. Germline V gene lookup returns CDR1 SGHDT and CDR2 YYEEEE. CDR3 length equals 14 residues. For the CDR3, the DNA is TGTGCCAGCAGCCGGGGTTCGATTCCCTACGAGCAGTACTTC. It specifies CASSRGSIPYEQYF.

This sequence joins TRBV5-1 and TRBJ2-1, with 9 bases that match TRBD2. The CDR3 runs to 17 residues. The trim removed 2 bases at V and 5 bases at J, leaving 11 bases unmatched. The germline V gene encodes CDR1 SGHRS and CDR2 YFSETQ. The CDR3 protein is CASSFRAGGPSNNEQFF. CDR3 bases: TGCGCCAGCAGCTTCCGGGCGGGAGGGCCCTCAAACAATGAGCAGTTCTTC.